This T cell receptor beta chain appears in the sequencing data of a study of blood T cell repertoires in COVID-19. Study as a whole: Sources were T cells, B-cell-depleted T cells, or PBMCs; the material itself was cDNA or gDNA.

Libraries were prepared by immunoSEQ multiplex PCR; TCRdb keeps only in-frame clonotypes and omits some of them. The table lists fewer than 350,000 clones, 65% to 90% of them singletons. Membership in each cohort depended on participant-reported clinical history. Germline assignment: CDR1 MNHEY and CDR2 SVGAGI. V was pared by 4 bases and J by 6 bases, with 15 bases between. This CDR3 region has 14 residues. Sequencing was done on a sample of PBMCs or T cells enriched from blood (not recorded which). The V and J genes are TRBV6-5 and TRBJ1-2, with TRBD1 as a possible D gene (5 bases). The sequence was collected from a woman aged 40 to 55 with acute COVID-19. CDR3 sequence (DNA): TGTGCCAGCAGTTTGACAGTAAGGTGGGATGGCTACACCTTC. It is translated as CASSLTVRWDGYTF.